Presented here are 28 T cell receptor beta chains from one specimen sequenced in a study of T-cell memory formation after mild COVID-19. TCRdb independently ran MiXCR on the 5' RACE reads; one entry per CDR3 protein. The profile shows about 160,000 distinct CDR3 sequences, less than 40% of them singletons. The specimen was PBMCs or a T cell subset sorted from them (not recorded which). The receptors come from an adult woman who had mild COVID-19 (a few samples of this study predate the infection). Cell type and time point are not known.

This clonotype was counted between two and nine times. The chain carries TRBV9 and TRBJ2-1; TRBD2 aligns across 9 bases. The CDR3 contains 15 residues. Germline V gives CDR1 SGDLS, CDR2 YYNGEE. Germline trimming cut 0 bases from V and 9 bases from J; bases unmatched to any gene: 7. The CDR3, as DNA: TGTGCCAGCAGCGTAGGTTCTAGCGGGATAGGTGAGCAGTTCTTC. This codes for CASSVGSSGIGEQFF.

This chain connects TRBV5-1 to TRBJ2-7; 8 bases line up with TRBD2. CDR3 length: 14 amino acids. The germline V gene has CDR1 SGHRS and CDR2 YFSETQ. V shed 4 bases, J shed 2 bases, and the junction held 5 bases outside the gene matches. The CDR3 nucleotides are TGCGCCAGCAGCCCGGGGGGGAGTACCTACGAGCAGTACTTC. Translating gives CASSPGGSTYEQYF.

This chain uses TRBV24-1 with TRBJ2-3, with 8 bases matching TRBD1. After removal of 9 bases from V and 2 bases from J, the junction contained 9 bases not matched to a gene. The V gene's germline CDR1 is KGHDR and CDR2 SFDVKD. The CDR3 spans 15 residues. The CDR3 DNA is TGTGCCACCGCGGGTGACAGGGGCTACACAGATACGCAGTATTTT. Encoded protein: CATAGDRGYTDTQYF.

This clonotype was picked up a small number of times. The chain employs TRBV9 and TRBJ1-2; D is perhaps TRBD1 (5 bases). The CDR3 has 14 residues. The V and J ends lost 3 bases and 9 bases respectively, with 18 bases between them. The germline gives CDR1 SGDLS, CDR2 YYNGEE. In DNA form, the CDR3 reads TGTGCCAGCAGCGGGGGGGGAACGCCCTCTCGCTACACCTTC. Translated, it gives CASSGGGTPSRYTF. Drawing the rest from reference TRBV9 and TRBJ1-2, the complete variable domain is DSGVTQTPKHLITATGQRVTLRCSPRSGDLSVYWYQQSLDQGLQFLIQYYNGEERAKGNILERFSAQQFPDLHSELNLSSLELGDSALYFCASSGGGTPSRYTFGSGTRLTVV.

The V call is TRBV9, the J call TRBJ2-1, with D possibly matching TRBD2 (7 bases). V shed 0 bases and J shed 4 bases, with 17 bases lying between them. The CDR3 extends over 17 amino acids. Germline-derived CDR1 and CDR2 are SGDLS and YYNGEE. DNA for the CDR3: TGTGCCAGCAGCGTAGACGTTACGGGGGGCCAGTACAATGAGCAGTTCTTC. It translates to CASSVDVTGGQYNEQFF. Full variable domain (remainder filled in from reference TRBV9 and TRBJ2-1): DSGVTQTPKHLITATGQRVTLRCSPRSGDLSVYWYQQSLDQGLQFLIQYYNGEERAKGNILERFSAQQFPDLHSELNLSSLELGDSALYFCASSVDVTGGQYNEQFFGPGTRLTVL.

This CDR3 is CASSSAGTGGRYGYTF. CDR3 bases: TGTGCCAGCAGTTCGGCCGGGACAGGGGGCAGATATGGCTACACCTTC. The genes are TRBV28 and TRBJ1-2; 12 positions match TRBD1. This CDR3 has 16 residues. CDR1 MDHEN and CDR2 SYDVKM come from the germline V gene. Losses at the gene ends were 4 bases for V and 5 bases for J; bases not matched to a gene: 8.

The CDR3 DNA follows: TGTGCCAGCAGCTTAGATGGGCTCGGCGAGCAGTACTTC. Its protein product is CASSLDGLGEQYF. This chain connects TRBV7-9 to TRBJ2-7; D remains ambiguous. Germline V gene data show CDR1 as SEHNR and CDR2 as FQNEAQ (reference sequence). The V and J ends lost 1 base and 6 bases respectively, with 10 bases between them. The CDR3 totals 13 residues.

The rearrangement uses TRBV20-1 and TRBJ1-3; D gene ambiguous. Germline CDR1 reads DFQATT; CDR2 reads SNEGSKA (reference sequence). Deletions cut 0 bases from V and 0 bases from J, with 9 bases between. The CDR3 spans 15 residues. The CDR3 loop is CSARDGSYSGNTIYF. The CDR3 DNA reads TGCAGTGCTAGAGATGGCAGTTACTCTGGAAACACCATATATTTT.

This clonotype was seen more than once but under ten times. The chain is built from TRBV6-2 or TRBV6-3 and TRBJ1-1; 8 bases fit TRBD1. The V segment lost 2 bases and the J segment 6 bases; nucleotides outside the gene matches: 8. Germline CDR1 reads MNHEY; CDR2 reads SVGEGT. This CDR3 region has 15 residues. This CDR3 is CASSYPRTGRPEAFF. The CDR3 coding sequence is TGTGCCAGCAGTTACCCAAGGACAGGGAGGCCTGAAGCTTTCTTT.

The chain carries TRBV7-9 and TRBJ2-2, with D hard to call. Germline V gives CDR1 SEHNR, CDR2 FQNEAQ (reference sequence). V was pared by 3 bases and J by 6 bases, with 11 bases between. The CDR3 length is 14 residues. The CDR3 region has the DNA TGTGCCAGCAGCTTCGGCGGAAGGGCCGGGGAGCTGTTTTTT. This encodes CASSFGGRAGELFF.

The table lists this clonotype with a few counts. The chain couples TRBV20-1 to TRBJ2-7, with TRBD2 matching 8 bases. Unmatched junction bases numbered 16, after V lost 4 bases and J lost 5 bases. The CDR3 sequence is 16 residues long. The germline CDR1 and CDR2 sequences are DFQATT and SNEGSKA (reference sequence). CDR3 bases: TGCAGTGCTATTAACCCGGAGCGGGGGCGCGGGAACGAGCAGTACTTC. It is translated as CSAINPERGRGNEQYF.

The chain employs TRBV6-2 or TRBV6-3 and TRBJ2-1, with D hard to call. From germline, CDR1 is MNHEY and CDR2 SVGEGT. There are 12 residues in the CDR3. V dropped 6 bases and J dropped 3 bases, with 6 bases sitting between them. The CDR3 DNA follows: TGTGCCAGCAGCTGGGACTACAATGAGCAGTTCTTC. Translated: CASSWDYNEQFF.

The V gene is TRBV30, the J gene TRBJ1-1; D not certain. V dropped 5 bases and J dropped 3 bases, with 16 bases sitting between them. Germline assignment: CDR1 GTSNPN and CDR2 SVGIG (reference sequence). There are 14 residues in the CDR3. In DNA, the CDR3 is TGTGCCTGGGTGCGGCCGGGCGGGGACACTGAAGCTTTCTTT. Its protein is CAWVRPGGDTEAFF.

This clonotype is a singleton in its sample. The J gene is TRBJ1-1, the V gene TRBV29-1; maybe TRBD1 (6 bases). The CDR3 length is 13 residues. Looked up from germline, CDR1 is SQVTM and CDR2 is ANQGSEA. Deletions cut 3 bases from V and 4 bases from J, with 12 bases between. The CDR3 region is CSVDWGGATEAFF. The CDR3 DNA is TGCAGCGTTGATTGGGGGGGCGCCACTGAAGCTTTCTTT.

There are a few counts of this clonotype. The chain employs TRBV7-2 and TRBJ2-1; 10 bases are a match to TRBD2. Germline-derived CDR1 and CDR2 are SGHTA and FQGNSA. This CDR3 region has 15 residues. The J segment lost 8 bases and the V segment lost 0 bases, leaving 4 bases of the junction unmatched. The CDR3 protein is CASSLAASGSYEQFF. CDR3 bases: TGTGCCAGCAGCTTAGCGGCTAGCGGGAGTTATGAGCAGTTCTTC.

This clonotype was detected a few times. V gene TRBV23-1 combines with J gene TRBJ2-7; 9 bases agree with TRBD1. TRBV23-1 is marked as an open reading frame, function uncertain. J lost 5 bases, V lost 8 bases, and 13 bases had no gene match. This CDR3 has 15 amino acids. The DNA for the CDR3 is TGCGCCAGCGCCAACCGGGACAGGGTTTCCCACGAGCAGTACTTC. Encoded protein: CASANRDRVSHEQYF.

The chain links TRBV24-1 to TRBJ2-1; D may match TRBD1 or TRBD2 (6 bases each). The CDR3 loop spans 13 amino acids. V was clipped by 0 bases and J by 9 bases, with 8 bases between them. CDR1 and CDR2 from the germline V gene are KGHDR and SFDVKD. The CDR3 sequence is CATSDLEGGEQFF. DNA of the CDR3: TGTGCCACCAGTGATTTGGAGGGGGGTGAGCAGTTCTTC.

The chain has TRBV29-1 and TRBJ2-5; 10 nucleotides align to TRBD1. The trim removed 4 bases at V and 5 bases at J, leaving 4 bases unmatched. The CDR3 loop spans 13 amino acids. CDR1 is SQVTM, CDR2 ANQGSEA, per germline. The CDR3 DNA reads TGCAGCGTTGCGACAGGGGGCGCGGAGACCCAGTACTTC. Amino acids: CSVATGGAETQYF.

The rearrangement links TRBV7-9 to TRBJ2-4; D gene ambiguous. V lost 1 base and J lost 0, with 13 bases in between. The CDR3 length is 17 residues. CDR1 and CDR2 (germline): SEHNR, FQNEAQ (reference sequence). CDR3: CASSLGSLQLAKNIQYF. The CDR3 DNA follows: TGTGCCAGCAGCTTAGGGTCACTCCAACTAGCCAAAAACATTCAGTACTTC. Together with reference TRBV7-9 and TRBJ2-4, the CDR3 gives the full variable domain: DTGVSQNPRHKITKRGQNVTFRCDPISEHNRLYWYRQTLGQGPEFLTYFQNEAQLEKSRLLSDRFSAERPKGSFSTLEIQRTEQGDSAMYLCASSLGSLQLAKNIQYFGAGTRLSVL.

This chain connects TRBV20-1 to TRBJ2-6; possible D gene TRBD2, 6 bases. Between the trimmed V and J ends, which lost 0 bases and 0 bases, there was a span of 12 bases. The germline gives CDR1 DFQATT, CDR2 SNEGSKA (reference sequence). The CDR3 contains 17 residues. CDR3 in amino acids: CSARDREILSGANVLTF. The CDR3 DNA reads TGCAGTGCTAGAGATCGGGAGATCCTCTCTGGGGCCAACGTCCTGACTTTC.

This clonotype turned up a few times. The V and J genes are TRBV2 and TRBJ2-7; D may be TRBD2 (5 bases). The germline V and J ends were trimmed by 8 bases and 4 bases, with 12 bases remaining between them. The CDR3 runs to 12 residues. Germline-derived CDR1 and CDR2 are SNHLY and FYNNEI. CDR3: CASLLRGYEQYF. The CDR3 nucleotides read TGTGCCAGCTTACTACGGGGTTACGAGCAGTACTTC.

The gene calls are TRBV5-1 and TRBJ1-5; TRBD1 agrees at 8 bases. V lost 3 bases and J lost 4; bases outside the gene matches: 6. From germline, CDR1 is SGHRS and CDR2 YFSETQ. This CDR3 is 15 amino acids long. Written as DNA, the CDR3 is TGCGCCAGCAGCTCGGATGGACAGGGAAATCAGCCCCAGCATTTT. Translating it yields CASSSDGQGNQPQHF.

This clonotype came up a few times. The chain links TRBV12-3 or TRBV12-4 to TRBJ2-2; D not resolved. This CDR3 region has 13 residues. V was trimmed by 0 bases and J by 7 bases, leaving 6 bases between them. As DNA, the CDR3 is TGTGCCAGCAGTTTAGCGGGCCTCGGGGAGCTGTTTTTT. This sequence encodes CASSLAGLGELFF.

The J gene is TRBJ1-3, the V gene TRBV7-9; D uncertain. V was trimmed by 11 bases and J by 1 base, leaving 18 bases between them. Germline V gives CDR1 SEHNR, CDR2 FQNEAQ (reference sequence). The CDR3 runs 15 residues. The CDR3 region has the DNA TGTGCCTTTCGAGATAGTACACTTTCTGGAAACACCATATATTTT. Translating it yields CAFRDSTLSGNTIYF.

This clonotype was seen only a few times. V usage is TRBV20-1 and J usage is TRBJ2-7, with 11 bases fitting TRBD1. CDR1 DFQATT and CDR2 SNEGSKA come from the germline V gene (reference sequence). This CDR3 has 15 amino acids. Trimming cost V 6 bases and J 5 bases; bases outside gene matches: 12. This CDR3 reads CSARGAGTGGDEQYF. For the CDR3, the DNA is TGCAGTGCAAGGGGTGCGGGGACAGGGGGAGACGAGCAGTACTTC.

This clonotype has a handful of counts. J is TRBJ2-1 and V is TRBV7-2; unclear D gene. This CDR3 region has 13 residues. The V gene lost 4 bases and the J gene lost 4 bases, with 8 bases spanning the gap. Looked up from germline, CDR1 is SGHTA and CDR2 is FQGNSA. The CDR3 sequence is CASSSWQYNEQFF. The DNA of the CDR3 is TGTGCCAGCAGCTCCTGGCAGTACAATGAGCAGTTCTTC.

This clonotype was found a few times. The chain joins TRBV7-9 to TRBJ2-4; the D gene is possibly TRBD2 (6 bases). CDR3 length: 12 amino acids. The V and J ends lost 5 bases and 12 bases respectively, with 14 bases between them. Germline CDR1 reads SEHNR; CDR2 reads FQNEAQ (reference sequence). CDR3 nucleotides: TGTGCCAGCAGCCCCCGGGGGAAGGATCAGTACTTC. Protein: CASSPRGKDQYF. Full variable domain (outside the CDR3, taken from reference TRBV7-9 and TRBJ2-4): DTGVSQNPRHKITKRGQNVTFRCDPISEHNRLYWYRQTLGQGPEFLTYFQNEAQLEKSRLLSDRFSAERPKGSFSTLEIQRTEQGDSAMYLCASSPRGKDQYFGAGTRLSVL.

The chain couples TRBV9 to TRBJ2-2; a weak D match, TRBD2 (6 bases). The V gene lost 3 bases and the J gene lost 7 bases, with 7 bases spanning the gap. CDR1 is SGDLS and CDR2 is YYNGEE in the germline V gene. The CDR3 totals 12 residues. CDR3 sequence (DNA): TGTGCCAGCAGCGACGGGGGCGGGGAGCTGTTTTTT. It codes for CASSDGGGELFF.